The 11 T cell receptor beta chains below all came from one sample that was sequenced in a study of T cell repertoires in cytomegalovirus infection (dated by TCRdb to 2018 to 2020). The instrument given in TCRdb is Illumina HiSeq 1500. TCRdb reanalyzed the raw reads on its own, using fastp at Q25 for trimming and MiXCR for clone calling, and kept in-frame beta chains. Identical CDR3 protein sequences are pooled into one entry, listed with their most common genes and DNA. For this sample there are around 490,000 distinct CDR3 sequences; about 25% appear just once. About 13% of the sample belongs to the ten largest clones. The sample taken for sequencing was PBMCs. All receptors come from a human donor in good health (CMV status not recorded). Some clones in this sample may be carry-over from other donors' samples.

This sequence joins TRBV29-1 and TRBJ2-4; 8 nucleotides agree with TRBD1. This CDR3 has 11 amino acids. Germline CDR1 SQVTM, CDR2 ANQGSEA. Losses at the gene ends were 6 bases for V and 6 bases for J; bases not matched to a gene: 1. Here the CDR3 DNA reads TGCAGCGTAGGACAGGGAAACATTCAGTACTTC. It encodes CSVGQGNIQYF.

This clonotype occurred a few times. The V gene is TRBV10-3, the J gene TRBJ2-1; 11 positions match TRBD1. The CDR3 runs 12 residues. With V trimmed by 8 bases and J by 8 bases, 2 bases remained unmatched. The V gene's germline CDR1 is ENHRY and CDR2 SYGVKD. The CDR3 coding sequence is TGTGCCATCGGGGGACAGGGGGATGAGCAGTTCTTC. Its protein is CAIGGQGDEQFF.

CDR3 in amino acids: CASSLRQTDQPQHF. Written as DNA, the CDR3 is TGTGCCAGCAGCTTACGACAGACTGATCAGCCCCAGCATTTT. The chain employs TRBV28 and TRBJ1-5, with a tentative D call TRBD1 (5 bases). The CDR3 covers 14 residues. The germline CDR1 and CDR2 sequences are MDHEN and SYDVKM. With 6 bases removed from V and 5 bases from J, the gap between germline ends came to 14 bases.

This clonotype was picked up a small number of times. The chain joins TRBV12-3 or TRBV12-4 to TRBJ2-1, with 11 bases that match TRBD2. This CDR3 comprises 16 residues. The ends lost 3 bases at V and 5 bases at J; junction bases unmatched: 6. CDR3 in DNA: TGTGCCAGCAGTTTGGGGACTAGCGGTTTTAACAATGAGCAGTTCTTC. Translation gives CASSLGTSGFNNEQFF.

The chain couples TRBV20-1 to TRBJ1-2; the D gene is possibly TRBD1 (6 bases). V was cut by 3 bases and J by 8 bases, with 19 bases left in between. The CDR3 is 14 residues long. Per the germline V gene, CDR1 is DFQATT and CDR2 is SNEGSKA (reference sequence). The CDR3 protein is CSASGDRPLSGYTF. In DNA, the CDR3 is TGCAGTGCTAGTGGTGACAGGCCCTTGAGCGGCTACACCTTC.

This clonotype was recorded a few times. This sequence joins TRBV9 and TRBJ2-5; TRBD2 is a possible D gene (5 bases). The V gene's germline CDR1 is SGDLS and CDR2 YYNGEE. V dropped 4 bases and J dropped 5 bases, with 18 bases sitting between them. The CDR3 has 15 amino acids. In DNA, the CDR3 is TGTGCCAGCAGCCCCCAACTAGATGAAATGGAGACCCAGTACTTC. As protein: CASSPQLDEMETQYF.

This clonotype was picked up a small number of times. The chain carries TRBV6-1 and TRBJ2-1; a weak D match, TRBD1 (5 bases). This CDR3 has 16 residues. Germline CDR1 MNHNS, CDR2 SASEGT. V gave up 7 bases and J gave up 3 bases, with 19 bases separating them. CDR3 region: CASTRQGFNGYNEQFF. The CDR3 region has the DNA TGTGCCAGCACCCGGCAGGGTTTCAACGGCTACAATGAGCAGTTCTTC.

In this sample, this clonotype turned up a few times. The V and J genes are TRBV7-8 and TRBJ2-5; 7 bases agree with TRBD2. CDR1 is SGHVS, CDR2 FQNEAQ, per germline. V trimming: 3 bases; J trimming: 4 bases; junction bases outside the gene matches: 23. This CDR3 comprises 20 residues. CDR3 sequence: CASSFPFTVAGEVGGETQYF. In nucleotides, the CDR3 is TGTGCCAGCAGCTTCCCCTTTACGGTGGCGGGAGAAGTCGGGGGAGAGACCCAGTACTTC. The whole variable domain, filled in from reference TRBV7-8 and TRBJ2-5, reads GAGVSQSPRYKVAKRGQDVALRCDPISGHVSLFWYQQALGQGPEFLTYFQNEAQLDKSGLPSDRFFAERPEGSVSTLKIQRTQQEDSAVYLCASSFPFTVAGEVGGETQYFGPGTRLLVL.

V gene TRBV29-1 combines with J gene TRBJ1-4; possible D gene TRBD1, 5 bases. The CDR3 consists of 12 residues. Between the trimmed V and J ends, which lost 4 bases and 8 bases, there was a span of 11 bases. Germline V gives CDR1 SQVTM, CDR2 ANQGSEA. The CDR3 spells CSVGGEGEKLFF. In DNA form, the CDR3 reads TGCAGCGTTGGAGGGGAGGGAGAAAAACTGTTTTTT.

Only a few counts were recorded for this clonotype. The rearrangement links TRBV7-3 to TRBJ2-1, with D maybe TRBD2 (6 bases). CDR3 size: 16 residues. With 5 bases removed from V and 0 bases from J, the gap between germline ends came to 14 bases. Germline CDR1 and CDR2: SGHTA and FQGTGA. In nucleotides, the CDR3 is TGTGCCAGCAGCCGTATTGGGGGGAGCTCCTACAATGAGCAGTTCTTC. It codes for CASSRIGGSSYNEQFF.

The DNA for the CDR3 is TGCAGCGTTGTGGGAAACACTGAAGCTTTCTTT. This gives the protein CSVVGNTEAFF. This sequence joins TRBV29-1 and TRBJ1-1; D not resolved. V was clipped by 4 bases and J by 2 bases, with 5 bases between them. Germline CDR1 SQVTM, CDR2 ANQGSEA. The CDR3 consists of 11 residues.